Following are 25 T cell receptor beta chains from one sample sequenced in a study of T cell repertoires in cytomegalovirus infection. TCRdb itself ran the reads through MiXCR, one entry per CDR3 protein. The table includes 200,000 to 250,000 distinct CDR3 sequences, 6% to 8% detected once. The sequencing input was PBMCs. These receptors were collected from a human donor in good health (CMV status not recorded). Some clones in this sample may be carry-over from other donors' samples.

This clonotype was recorded many times. V usage is TRBV7-8 and J usage is TRBJ1-3; the D gene is possibly TRBD1 (5 bases). Germline V lookup: CDR1 SGHVS, CDR2 FQNEAQ. Trimming cost V 0 bases and J 4 bases, with 13 bases left between them. The CDR3 runs 16 residues. The CDR3 sequence is CASSLAGQLKGNTIYF. In nucleotides, the CDR3 is TGTGCCAGCAGCTTAGCAGGACAATTGAAAGGAAACACCATATATTTT.

This clonotype came up many times. The V call is TRBV5-1, the J call TRBJ1-1; the match to TRBD1 covers 12 bases. Germline lookup yields CDR1 SGHRS and CDR2 YFSETQ. V was clipped by 4 bases and J by 6 bases; unmatched bases: 16. This CDR3 spans 18 amino acids. As DNA, the CDR3 is TGCGCCAGCAGCCAGATTCCCGGGACAGGGGGCGTGGGGGCTGAAGCTTTCTTT. Translating gives CASSQIPGTGGVGAEAFF.

This clonotype was found many times. The chain links TRBV7-2 to TRBJ2-3, with 7 bases that match TRBD2. CDR3 length: 16 residues. Trimming at V came to 5 bases and at J to 3 bases, leaving 11 bases not matched to a gene. In germline, CDR1 is SGHTA, CDR2 FQGNSA. CDR3 amino acids: CASSPVTRGGTDTQYF. CDR3 in DNA: TGTGCCAGCAGCCCTGTCACCCGGGGAGGGACAGATACGCAGTATTTT.

This clonotype was recorded at least ten times. This chain joins TRBV14 and TRBJ2-2; 8 nucleotides agree with TRBD1. V gave up 3 bases and J gave up 5 bases; unmatched junction bases: 2. CDR1 and CDR2 (germline): SGHDN, FVKESK. The CDR3 has 14 residues. Here the CDR3 DNA reads TGTGCCAGCAGCCAGTACAGGGGGACCGGGGAGCTGTTTTTT. This encodes CASSQYRGTGELFF.

This clonotype occurred a few times. V usage is TRBV6-2 or TRBV6-3 and J usage is TRBJ2-7; TRBD1 matches at 7 bases. The germline gives CDR1 MNHEY, CDR2 SVGEGT. J gave up 5 bases and V 4 bases, and 5 bases lay outside the gene matches. CDR3 size: 13 residues. Here the CDR3 reads CASSSTGSHEQYF. For the CDR3, the DNA is TGTGCCAGCAGTTCGACAGGGAGCCACGAGCAGTACTTC.

This clonotype was picked up many times. The genes are TRBV29-1 and TRBJ1-1; D may be TRBD1 (5 bases). The germline CDR1 and CDR2 sequences are SQVTM and ANQGSEA. Trimming shortened V by 3 bases and J by 4 bases, and 12 bases separated the two germline ends. This CDR3 has 13 residues. CDR3 DNA sequence: TGCAGCGTTGATAGGGGCATGGGCACTGAAGCTTTCTTT. Translating gives CSVDRGMGTEAFF.

The chain recombines TRBV7-2 with TRBJ1-1, with 9 bases aligning to TRBD1. The CDR3 is 17 residues long. Germline V gene sequence: CDR1 SGHTA, CDR2 FQGNSA. The V segment lost 6 bases and the J segment 0 bases; nucleotides outside the gene matches: 11. The CDR3 spells CASSSRTGANLNTEAFF. In DNA, the CDR3 is TGTGCCAGCAGTTCTAGGACAGGGGCGAACTTGAACACTGAAGCTTTCTTT.

This clonotype was observed at least ten times. The CDR3 protein is CASSTMNGVAFF. As DNA, the CDR3 is TGTGCCAGCAGTACTATGAACGGGGTGGCTTTCTTT. This chain uses TRBV7-8 with TRBJ1-1; no clear D gene. This CDR3 has 12 residues. CDR1 and CDR2 from the germline V gene are SGHVS and FQNEAQ. Trimming took off 6 bases at V and 11 bases at J, with 16 bases between the two ends.

This clonotype was found many times. V gene TRBV20-1 combines with J gene TRBJ2-3, with D unresolved. Trimming pared 6 bases from V and 1 base from J, leaving 20 bases between. The V gene's germline CDR1 is DFQATT and CDR2 SNEGSKA (reference sequence). The CDR3 extends over 16 amino acids. Here the CDR3 reads CSAPRGGVSGTDTQYF. The CDR3 DNA sequence: TGCAGTGCCCCCAGAGGTGGGGTTTCTGGCACAGATACGCAGTATTTT.

In this sample, this clonotype turned up many times. J is TRBJ2-6 and V is TRBV6-2 or TRBV6-3; 7 bases agree with TRBD1. The germline gives CDR1 MNHEY, CDR2 SVGEGT. CDR3 length equals 15 residues. Trimming removed 9 bases from V and 0 bases from J; junction bases left unmatched: 5. CDR3 in amino acids: CASYYRGSGANVLTF. Here the CDR3 DNA reads TGTGCCAGTTACTACAGGGGCTCTGGGGCCAACGTCCTGACTTTC.

The J gene is TRBJ2-1, the V gene TRBV5-6, with D perhaps TRBD1 or TRBD2 (5 bases each). This CDR3 has 15 amino acids. CDR1 SGHDT and CDR2 YYEEEE come from the germline V gene. V shed 0 bases and J shed 3 bases, with 10 bases lying between them. CDR3 DNA: TGTGCCAGCAGCTTGGGGGGGATATTCTACAATGAGCAGTTCTTC. Its translation: CASSLGGIFYNEQFF.

The chain uses TRBV7-9 and TRBJ2-5, with 10 bases matching TRBD1. The CDR3 is 14 residues long. The V and J ends lost 5 bases and 5 bases, in that order; junction bases with no gene match: 5. CDR1 is SEHNR, CDR2 FQNEAQ, per germline (reference sequence). CDR3 sequence (DNA): TGTGCCAGCAGCGAGACAGGGGGCCGGGAGACCCAGTACTTC. Protein product: CASSETGGRETQYF.

This clonotype was seen a few times. The chain recombines TRBV20-1 with TRBJ2-1; a possible D gene is TRBD1 (6 bases). The CDR3 contains 14 residues. Germline V gene sequence: CDR1 DFQATT, CDR2 SNEGSKA (reference sequence). CDR3 in amino acids: CSAVRGSSYNEQFF. CDR3 coding DNA: TGCAGCGCGGTCAGGGGATCTTCCTACAATGAGCAGTTCTTC.

This clonotype appeared many times. This chain links TRBV7-2 with TRBJ1-1, with D tentatively TRBD1 (6 bases). This CDR3 is built from 13 residues. Trimming removed 4 bases at V and 4 bases at J, with 10 bases between. Germline loops: CDR1 SGHTA, CDR2 FQGNSA. The CDR3 nucleotides read TGTGCCAGCAGCTCGGACAGTTCCACTGAAGCTTTCTTT. Translated: CASSSDSSTEAFF.

This clonotype was detected many times. V usage is TRBV7-9 and J usage is TRBJ1-1, with D perhaps matching TRBD1 (6 bases). Germline CDR1 SEHNR, CDR2 FQNEAQ (reference sequence). This CDR3 region has 13 residues. V dropped 4 bases and J dropped 5 bases, with 11 bases sitting between them. Here the CDR3 DNA reads TGTGCCAGCAGCTCCAGGGGCGGAACTGAAGCTTTCTTT. Its translation: CASSSRGGTEAFF.

The chain is built from TRBV11-2 and TRBJ1-1; unclear D gene. This CDR3 spans 15 amino acids. V lost 2 bases and J 0 bases, leaving 10 bases between the germline ends. Germline loops: CDR1 SGHAT, CDR2 FQNNGV. CDR3 sequence (DNA): TGTGCCAGCAGCTTAACCAAAAGTTTGAACACTGAAGCTTTCTTT. Amino acid sequence: CASSLTKSLNTEAFF.

This clonotype appeared many times. V is TRBV25-1 and J is TRBJ1-2; tentatively, D is TRBD1 (6 bases). With 7 bases removed from V and 4 bases from J, the gap between germline ends came to 16 bases. The CDR3 runs to 14 residues. Germline loops: CDR1 MGHDK, CDR2 SYGVNS. The CDR3 nucleotides read TGTGCCAGCACCCGAGAAGGGGGTACCTATGGCTACACCTTC. It specifies CASTREGGTYGYTF.

This clonotype showed up many times. J is TRBJ2-7 and V is TRBV3-1; no reliable D call. V shed 5 bases and J shed 5 bases, with 7 bases lying between them. Per germline, CDR1 LGHDT and CDR2 YNNKEL (reference sequence). The CDR3 runs to 11 residues. The DNA of the CDR3 is TGTGCCAGCAGCGAGCGTAACGAGCAGTACTTC. It translates to CASSERNEQYF.

The chain uses TRBV5-1 and TRBJ2-1; D is ambiguous. The CDR3 contains 13 residues. The V gene lost 0 bases and the J gene lost 7 bases, with 8 bases spanning the gap. In germline, CDR1 is SGHRS, CDR2 YFSETQ. The CDR3 DNA sequence: TGCGCCAGCAGCTTGGGTACCCAGAATGAGCAGTTCTTC. This encodes CASSLGTQNEQFF.

This clonotype was detected only a few times. The chain carries TRBV5-1 and TRBJ2-3, with 10 positions matching TRBD2. Looked up from germline, CDR1 is SGHRS and CDR2 is YFSETQ. V lost 3 bases, J lost 0 bases, and 1 base stayed unmatched. CDR3 length: 15 amino acids. CDR3 region: CASSSGLASTDTQYF. The CDR3 coding sequence is TGCGCCAGCAGCTCGGGACTAGCGAGCACAGATACGCAGTATTTT. Full variable domain (missing parts from reference TRBV5-1 and TRBJ2-3): KAGVTQTPRYLIKTRGQQVTLSCSPISGHRSVSWYQQTPGQGLQFLFEYFSETQRNKGNFPGRFSGRQFSNSRSEMNVSTLELGDSALYLCASSSGLASTDTQYFGPGTRLTVL.

This clonotype was recorded many times. The J gene is TRBJ1-2, the V gene TRBV6-1, with D maybe TRBD1 (5 bases). With 6 bases removed from V and 4 bases from J, the gap between germline ends came to 15 bases. The CDR3 extends over 14 amino acids. CDR1 is MNHNS and CDR2 is SASEGT in the germline V gene. CDR3 DNA: TGTGCCAGCAGGGGGACCCAGGAACCCTATGGCTACACCTTC. Translation gives CASRGTQEPYGYTF.

The table lists this clonotype with many counts. The CDR3, as DNA: TGTGCCAGCGACGCTGGGTTTAGCAATCAGCCCCAGCATTTT. It yields the protein CASDAGFSNQPQHF. The genes are TRBV7-2 and TRBJ1-5; D is unclear. This CDR3 comprises 14 residues. Per germline, CDR1 SGHTA and CDR2 FQGNSA. Trimming shortened V by 8 bases and J by 0 bases, and 11 bases separated the two germline ends. Together with reference TRBV7-2 and TRBJ1-5, the CDR3 gives the full variable domain: GAGVSQSPSNKVTEKGKDVELRCDPISGHTALYWYRQSLGQGLEFLIYFQGNSAPDKSGLPSDRFSAERTGGSVSTLTIQRTQQEDSAVYLCASDAGFSNQPQHFGDGTRLSIL.

This clonotype has at least ten counts. This chain connects TRBV7-2 to TRBJ1-6; 7 bases fit TRBD1. Looked up from germline, CDR1 is SGHTA and CDR2 is FQGNSA. The V segment lost 8 bases and the J segment 10 bases; nucleotides outside the gene matches: 11. The CDR3 totals 14 residues. CDR3 in DNA: TGTGCCAGCCAAGAGGGGGCGGCGGGATCACCCCTCCACTTT. It translates to CASQEGAAGSPLHF.

This clonotype has a count of ten or more. The chain joins TRBV7-2 to TRBJ1-5; D perhaps matches TRBD1 (6 bases). V gave up 4 bases and J gave up 2 bases, with 15 bases separating them. CDR3 length: 16 amino acids. CDR1 and CDR2 (germline): SGHTA, FQGNSA. The CDR3 sequence: CASSSGTGSGNQPQHF. The CDR3 DNA follows: TGTGCCAGCAGCTCTGGTACAGGGTCGGGCAATCAGCCCCAGCATTTT.

Ten or more counts support this clonotype. The rearrangement uses TRBV5-1 and TRBJ2-6; 12 bases align to TRBD1. CDR1 is SGHRS and CDR2 is YFSETQ in the germline V gene. The CDR3 runs to 18 residues. V dropped 3 bases and J dropped 0; count of bases not matched to a gene: 4. CDR3 in amino acids: CASSSGTGGVSGANVLTF. The CDR3 region has the DNA TGCGCCAGCAGCTCCGGGACAGGGGGCGTCTCTGGGGCCAACGTCCTGACTTTC.